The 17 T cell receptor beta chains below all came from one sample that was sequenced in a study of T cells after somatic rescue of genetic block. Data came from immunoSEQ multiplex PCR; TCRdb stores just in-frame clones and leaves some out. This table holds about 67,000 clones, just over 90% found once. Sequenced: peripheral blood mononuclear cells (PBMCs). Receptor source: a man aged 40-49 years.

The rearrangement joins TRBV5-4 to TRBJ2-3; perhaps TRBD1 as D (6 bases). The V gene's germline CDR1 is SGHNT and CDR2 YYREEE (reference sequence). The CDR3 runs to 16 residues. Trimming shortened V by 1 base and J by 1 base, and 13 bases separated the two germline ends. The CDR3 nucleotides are TGTGCCAGCAGCTTGCGGACAGTCCAGGGCACAGATACGCAGTATTTT. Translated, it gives CASSLRTVQGTDTQYF.

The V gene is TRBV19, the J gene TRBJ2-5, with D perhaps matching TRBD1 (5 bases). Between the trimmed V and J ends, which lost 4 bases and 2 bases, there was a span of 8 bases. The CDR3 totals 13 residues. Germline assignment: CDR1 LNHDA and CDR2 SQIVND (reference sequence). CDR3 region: CASSNDRQETQYF. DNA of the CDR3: TGTGCCAGTAGTAACGACAGACAAGAGACCCAGTACTTC. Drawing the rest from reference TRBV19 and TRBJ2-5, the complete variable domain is DGGITQSPKYLFRKEGQNVTLSCEQNLNHDAMYWYRQDPGQGLRLIYYSQIVNDFQKGDIAEGYSVSREKKESFPLTVTSAQKNPTAFYLCASSNDRQETQYFGPGTRLLVL.

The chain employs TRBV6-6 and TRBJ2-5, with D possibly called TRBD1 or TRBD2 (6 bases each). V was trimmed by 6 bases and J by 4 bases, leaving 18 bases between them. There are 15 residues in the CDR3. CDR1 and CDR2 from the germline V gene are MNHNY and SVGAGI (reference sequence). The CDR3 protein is CASSRLLGGGETQYF. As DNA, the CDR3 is TGTGCCAGCAGCCGCCTACTGGGGGGCGGAGAGACCCAGTACTTC.

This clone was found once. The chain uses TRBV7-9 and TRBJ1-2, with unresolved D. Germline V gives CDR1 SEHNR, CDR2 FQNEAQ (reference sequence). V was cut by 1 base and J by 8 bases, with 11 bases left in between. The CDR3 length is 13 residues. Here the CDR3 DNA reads TGTGCCAGCAGCTTAGACGTTGGGGTCGGCTACACCTTC. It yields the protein CASSLDVGVGYTF. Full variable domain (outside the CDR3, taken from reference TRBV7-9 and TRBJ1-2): DTGVSQNPRHKITKRGQNVTFRCDPISEHNRLYWYRQTLGQGPEFLTYFQNEAQLEKSRLLSDRFSAERPKGSFSTLEIQRTEQGDSAMYLCASSLDVGVGYTFGSGTRLTVV.

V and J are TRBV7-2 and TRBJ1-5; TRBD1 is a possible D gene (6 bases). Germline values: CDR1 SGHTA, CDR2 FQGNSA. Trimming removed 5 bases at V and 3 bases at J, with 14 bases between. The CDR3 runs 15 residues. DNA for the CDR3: TGTGCCAGCAGCGGACAGACAGGAACCAATCAGCCCCAGCATTTT. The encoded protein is CASSGQTGTNQPQHF.

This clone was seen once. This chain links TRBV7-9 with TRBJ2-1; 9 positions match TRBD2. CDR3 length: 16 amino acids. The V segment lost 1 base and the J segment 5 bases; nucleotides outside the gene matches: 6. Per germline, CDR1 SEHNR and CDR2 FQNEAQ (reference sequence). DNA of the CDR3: TGTGCCAGCAGCTTAGAGTTGCGGGAGGGCCACAATGAGCAGTTCTTC. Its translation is CASSLELREGHNEQFF.

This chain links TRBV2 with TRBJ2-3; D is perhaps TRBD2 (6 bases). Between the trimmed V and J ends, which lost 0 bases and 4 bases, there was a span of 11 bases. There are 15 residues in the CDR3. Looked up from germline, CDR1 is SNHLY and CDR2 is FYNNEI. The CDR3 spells CASSEAREFADTQYF. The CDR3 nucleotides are TGTGCCAGCAGTGAAGCGCGGGAATTCGCAGATACGCAGTATTTT.

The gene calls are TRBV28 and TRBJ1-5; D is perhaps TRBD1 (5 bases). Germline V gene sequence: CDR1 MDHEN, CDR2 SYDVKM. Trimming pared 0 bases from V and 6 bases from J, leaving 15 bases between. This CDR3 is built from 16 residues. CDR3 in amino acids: CASSLWAGSPSQPQHF. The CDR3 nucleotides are TGTGCCAGCAGTTTATGGGCAGGGTCCCCTTCTCAGCCCCAGCATTTT.

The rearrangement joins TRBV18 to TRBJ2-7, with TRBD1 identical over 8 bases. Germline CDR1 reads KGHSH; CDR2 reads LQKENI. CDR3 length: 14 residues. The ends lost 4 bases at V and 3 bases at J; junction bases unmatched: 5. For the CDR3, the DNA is TGTGCCAGCTCACGAGTCGGACAGGGCTACGAGCAGTACTTC. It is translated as CASSRVGQGYEQYF.

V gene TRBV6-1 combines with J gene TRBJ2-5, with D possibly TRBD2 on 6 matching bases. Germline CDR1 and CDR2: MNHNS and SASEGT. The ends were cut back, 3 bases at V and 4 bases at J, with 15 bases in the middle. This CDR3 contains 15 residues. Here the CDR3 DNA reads TGTGCCAGCAGTGATAACTTGGGACTGGGAGAGACCCAGTACTTC. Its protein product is CASSDNLGLGETQYF.

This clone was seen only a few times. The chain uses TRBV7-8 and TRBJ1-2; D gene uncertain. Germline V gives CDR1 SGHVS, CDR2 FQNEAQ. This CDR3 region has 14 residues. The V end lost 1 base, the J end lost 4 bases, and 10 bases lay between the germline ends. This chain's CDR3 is CASSLGSASYGYTF. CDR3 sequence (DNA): TGTGCCAGCAGCTTAGGTTCGGCTAGCTATGGCTACACCTTC.

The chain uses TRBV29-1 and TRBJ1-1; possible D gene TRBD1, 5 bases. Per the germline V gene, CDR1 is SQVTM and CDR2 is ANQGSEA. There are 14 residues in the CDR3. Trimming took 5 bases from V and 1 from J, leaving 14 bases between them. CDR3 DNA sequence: TGCAGCGTTTCGGGGGGTCGCCAGAACACTGAAGCTTTCTTT. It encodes CSVSGGRQNTEAFF.

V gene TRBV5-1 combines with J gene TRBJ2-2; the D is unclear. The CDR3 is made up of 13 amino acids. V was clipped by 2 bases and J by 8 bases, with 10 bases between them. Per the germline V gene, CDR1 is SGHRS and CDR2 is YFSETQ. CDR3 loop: CASSFTATGELFF. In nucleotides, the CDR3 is TGCGCCAGCAGCTTCACTGCCACTGGGGAGCTGTTTTTT.

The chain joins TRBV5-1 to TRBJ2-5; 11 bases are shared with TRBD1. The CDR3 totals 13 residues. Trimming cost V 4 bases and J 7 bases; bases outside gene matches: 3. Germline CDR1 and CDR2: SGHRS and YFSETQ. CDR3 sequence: CASSGDRGWTQYF. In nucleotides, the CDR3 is TGCGCCAGCAGCGGGGACAGGGGGTGGACCCAGTACTTC.

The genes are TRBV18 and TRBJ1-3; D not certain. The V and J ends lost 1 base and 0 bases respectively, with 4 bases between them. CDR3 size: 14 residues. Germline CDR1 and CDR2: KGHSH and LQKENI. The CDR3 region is CASSPLDSGNTIYF. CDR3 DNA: TGTGCCAGCTCACCACTGGACTCTGGAAACACCATATATTTT.

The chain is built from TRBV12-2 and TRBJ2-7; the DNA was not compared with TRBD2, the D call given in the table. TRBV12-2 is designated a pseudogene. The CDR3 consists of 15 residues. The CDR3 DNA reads TGTGCAAGTCGCTTAGATTTTGGGCGGGAGGACGAGCAGTACTTC. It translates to CASRLDFGREDEQYF.

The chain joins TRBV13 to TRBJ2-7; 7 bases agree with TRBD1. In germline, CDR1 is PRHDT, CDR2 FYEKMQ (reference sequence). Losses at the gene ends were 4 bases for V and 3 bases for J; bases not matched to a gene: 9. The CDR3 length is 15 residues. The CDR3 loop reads CASSSRRQGSYEQYF. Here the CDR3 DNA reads TGTGCCAGCAGCTCACGACGACAGGGCAGCTACGAGCAGTACTTC.